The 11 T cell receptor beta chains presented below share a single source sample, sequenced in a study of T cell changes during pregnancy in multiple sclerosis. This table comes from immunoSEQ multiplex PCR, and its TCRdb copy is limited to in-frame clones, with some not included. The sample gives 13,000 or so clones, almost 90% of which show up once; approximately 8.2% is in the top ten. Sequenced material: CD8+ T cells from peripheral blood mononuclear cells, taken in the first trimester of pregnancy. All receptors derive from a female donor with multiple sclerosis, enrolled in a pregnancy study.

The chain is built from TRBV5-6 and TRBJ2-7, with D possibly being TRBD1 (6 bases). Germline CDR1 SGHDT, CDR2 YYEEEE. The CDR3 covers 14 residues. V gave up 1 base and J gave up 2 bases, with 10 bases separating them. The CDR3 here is CASSLPTGPYEQYF. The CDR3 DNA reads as TGTGCCAGCAGCTTGCCAACAGGGCCCTACGAGCAGTACTTC.

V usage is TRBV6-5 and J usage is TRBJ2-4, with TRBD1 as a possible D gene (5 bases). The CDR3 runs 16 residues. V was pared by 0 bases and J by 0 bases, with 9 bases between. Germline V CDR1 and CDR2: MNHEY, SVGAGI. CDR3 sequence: CASSYSGRVAKNIQYF. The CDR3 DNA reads TGTGCCAGCAGTTACTCAGGCAGGGTAGCCAAAAACATTCAGTACTTC.

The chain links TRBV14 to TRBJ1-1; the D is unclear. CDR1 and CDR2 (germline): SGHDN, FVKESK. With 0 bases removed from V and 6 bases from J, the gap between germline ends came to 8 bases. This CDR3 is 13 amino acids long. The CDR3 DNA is TGTGCCAGCAGCCAAGATGTTTTCGCTGAAGCTTTCTTT. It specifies CASSQDVFAEAFF.

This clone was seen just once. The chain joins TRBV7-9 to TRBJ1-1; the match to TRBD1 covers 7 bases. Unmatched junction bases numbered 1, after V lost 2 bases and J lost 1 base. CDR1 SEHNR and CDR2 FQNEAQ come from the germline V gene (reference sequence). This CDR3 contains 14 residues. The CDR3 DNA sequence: TGTGCCAGCAGCTTACGGACAGGGAACACTGAAGCTTTCTTT. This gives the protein CASSLRTGNTEAFF.

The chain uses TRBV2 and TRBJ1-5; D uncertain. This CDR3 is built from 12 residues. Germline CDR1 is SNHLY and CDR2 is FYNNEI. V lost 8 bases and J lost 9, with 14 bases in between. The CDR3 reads CASLPLLRPQHF. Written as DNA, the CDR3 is TGTGCCAGCCTGCCGTTGCTTAGGCCCCAGCATTTT.

The CDR3 coding sequence is TGTGCCAGTAGTATAGATTTCTGGAGGGATATGCGGTATGGCTACACCTTC. Amino acids: CASSIDFWRDMRYGYTF. The chain joins TRBV19 to TRBJ1-2, with unresolved D. V shed 0 bases and J shed 5 bases, with 19 bases lying between them. The CDR3 has 17 residues. Germline CDR1 and CDR2: LNHDA and SQIVND (reference sequence).

Here the CDR3 DNA reads TGTGCCAGCAGCTCCGGCTGGGCGATGGGGACCCAGTACTTC. Its protein product is CASSSGWAMGTQYF. The chain links TRBV7-2 to TRBJ2-5, with D unresolved. Germline CDR1 is SGHTA and CDR2 is FQGNSA. Trimming shortened V by 4 bases and J by 7 bases, and 16 bases separated the two germline ends. The CDR3 covers 14 residues. The full variable domain, with the rest looked up from reference TRBV7-2 and TRBJ2-5, is GAGVSQSPSNKVTEKGKDVELRCDPISGHTALYWYRQSLGQGLEFLIYFQGNSAPDKSGLPSDRFSAERTGGSVSTLTIQRTQQEDSAVYLCASSSGWAMGTQYFGPGTRLLVL.

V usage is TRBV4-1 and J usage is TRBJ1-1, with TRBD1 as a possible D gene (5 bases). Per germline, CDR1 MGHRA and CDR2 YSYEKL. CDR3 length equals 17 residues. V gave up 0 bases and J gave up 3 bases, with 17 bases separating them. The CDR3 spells CASSQDHRPNRDTEAFF. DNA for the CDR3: TGCGCCAGCAGCCAAGACCACAGGCCCAATAGGGACACTGAAGCTTTCTTT.

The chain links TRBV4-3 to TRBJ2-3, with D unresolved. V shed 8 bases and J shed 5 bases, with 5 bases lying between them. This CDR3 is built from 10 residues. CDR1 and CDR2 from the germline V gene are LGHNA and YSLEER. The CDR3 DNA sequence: TGCGCCAGCGCAGGAGATACGCAGTATTTT. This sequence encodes CASAGDTQYF.

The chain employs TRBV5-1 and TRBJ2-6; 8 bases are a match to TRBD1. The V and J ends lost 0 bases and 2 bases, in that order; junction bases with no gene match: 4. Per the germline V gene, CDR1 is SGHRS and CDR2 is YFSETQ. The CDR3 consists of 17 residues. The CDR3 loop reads CASSLGLTGAGANVLTF. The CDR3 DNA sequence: TGCGCCAGCAGCTTGGGCCTGACAGGGGCTGGGGCCAACGTCCTGACTTTC.

The CDR3: CASSPEDRPNTEAFF. In DNA, the CDR3 is TGTGCCAGCAGCCCGGAGGACAGGCCGAACACTGAAGCTTTCTTT. This chain connects TRBV7-9 to TRBJ1-1; TRBD1 matches at 7 bases. CDR3 length: 15 residues. CDR1 is SEHNR, CDR2 FQNEAQ, per germline (reference sequence). The V segment lost 5 bases and the J segment 1 base; nucleotides outside the gene matches: 7.